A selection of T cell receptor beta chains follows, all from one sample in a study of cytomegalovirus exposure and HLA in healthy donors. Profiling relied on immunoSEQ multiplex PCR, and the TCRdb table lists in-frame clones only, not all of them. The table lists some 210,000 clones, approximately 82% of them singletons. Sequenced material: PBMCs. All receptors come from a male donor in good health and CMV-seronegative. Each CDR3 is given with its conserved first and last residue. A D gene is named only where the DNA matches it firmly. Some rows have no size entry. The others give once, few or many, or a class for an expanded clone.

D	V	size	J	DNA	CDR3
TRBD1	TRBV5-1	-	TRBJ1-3	TGCGCCAGCAGCCCGGGACAGGTTAATGGAAACACCATATATTTT	CASSPGQVNGNTIYF
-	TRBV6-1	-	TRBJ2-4	TGTGCCAGCAGTTCCCCCCCGACAGGCGAAAACATTCAGTACTTC	CASSSPPTGENIQYF
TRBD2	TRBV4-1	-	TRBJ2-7	TGCGCCAGCAGCCAAGGGGGGGGTTCCTACGAGCAGTACTTC	CASSQGGGSYEQYF
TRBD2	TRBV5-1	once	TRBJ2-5	TGCGCCAGCAGCTTTACGACTAGCGGACAAGAGACCCAGTACTTC	CASSFTTSGQETQYF
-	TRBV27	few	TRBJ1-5	TGTGCCAGCAGCACCGGTGGTGGCAATCAGCCCCAGCATTTT	CASSTGGGNQPQHF
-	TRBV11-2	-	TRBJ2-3	TGTGCCAGCAGCTTAGGGGCACCTAGCACAGATACGCAGTATTTT	CASSLGAPSTDTQYF
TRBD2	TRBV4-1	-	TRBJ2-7	TGCGCCAGCAGCGTCTCCGGGACTAGCGGTAGGAACGAGCAGTACTTC	CASSVSGTSGRNEQYF
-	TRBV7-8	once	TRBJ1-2	TGTGCCAGCAGCTTACTCCGGGACTTCCGTGGCTACACCTTC	CASSLLRDFRGYTF
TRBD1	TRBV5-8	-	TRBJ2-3	TGTGCCAGCAGCTTGGACCGGGACAGGGGTCTTCTCACAGATACGCAGTATTTT	CASSLDRDRGLLTDTQYF
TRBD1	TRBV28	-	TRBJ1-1	TGTGCCAGCAGGAAGGGACAGGGTCGCACTGAAGCTTTCTTT	CASRKGQGRTEAFF
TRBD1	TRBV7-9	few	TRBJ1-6	TGTGCCAGCAGCTTGGGACAGGGGTTTTATAATTCACCCCTCCACTTT	CASSLGQGFYNSPLHF
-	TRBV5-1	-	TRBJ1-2	TGCGCCAGCAGCCTACAGGGAGATGGCTACACCTTC	CASSLQGDGYTF
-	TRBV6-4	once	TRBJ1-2	TGTGCCAGCAGTGACCCCGGCTATGGCTACACCTTC	CASSDPGYGYTF
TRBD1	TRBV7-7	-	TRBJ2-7	TGTGCCAGCAGCGCATCCGGGACAGGGAACGAGCAGTACTTC	CASSASGTGNEQYF
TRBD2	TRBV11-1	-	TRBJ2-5	TGTGCCAGCAGCTTAGTGGCTAGCGGGAGGGGTCACGAGACCCAGTACTTC	CASSLVASGRGHETQYF
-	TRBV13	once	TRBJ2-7	TGTGCCAGCAGCTTTGGACGGGACTACGAGCAGTACTTC	CASSFGRDYEQYF
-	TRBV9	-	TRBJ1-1	TGTGCCAGCAGCGGGACATCGGCAGGGAACGCTGAAGCTTTCTTT	CASSGTSAGNAEAFF